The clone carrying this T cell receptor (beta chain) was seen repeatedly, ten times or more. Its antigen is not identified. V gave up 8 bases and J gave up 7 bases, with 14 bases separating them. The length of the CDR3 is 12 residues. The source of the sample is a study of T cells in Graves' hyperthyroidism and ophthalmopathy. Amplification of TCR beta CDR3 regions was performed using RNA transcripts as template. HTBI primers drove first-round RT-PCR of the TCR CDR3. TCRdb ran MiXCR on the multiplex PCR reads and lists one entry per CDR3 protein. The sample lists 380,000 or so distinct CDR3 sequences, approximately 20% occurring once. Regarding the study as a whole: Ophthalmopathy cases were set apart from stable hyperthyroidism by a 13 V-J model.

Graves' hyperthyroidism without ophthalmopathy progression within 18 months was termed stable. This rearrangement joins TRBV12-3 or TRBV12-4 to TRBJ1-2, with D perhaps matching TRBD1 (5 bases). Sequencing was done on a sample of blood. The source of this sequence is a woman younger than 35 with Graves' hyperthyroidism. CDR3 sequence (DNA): TGTGCCAGCGGGGGGATGGGAGGTGGCTACACCTTC. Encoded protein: CASGGMGGGYTF.